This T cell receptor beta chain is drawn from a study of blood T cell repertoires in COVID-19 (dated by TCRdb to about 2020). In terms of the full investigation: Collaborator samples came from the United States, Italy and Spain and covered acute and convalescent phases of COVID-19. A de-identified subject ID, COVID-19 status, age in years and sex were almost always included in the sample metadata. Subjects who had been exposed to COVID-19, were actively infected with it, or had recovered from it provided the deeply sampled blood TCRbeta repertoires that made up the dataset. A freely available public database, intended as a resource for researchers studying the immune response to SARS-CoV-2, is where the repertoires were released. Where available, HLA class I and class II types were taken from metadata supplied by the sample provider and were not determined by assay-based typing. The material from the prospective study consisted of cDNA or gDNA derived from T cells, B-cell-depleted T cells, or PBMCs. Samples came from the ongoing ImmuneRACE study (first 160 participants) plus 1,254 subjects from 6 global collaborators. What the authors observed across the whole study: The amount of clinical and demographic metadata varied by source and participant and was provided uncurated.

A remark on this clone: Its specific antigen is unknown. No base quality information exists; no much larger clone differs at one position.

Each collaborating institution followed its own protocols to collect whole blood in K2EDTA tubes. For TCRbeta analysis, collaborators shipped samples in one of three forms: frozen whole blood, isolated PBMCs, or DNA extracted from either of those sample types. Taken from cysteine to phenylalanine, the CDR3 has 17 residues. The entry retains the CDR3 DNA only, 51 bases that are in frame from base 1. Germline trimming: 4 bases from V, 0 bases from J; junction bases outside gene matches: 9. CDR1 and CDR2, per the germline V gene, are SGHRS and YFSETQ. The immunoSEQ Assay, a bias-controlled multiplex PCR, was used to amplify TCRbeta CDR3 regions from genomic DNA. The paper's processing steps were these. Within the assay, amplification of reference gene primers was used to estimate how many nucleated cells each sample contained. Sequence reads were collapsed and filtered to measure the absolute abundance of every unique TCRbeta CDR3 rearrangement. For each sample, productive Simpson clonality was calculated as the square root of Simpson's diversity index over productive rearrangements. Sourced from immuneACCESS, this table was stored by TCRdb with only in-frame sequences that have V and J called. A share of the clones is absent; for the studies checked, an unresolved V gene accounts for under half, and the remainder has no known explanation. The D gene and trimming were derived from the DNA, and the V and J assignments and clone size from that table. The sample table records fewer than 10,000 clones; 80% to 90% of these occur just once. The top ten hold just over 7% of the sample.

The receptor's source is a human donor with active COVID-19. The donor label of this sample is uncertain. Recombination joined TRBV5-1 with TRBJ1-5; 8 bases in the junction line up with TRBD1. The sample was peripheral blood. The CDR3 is CASSPYRDRNSNQPQHF. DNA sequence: TGCGCCAGCAGCCCATACCGGGACAGGAATAGCAATCAGCCCCAGCATTTT.